The T cell receptor (beta chain) under discussion was sequenced for a study of blood T cell repertoires in COVID-19. Study background: Acute-phase and convalescent COVID-19 samples originated in the United States, Italy and Spain. Sample material is recorded as cDNA or gDNA derived from T cells, B-cell-depleted T cells, or PBMCs.

The CDR3 is 14 amino acids. The V gene's germline CDR1 is SNHLY and CDR2 FYNNEI. Trimming took off 8 bases at V and 5 bases at J, with 18 bases between the two ends. Seattle researchers signed up patients amid active infection and tracked them longitudinally. As originally analysed: Amplification with reference gene primers provided the estimates of nucleated cell counts. Using immunoSEQ multiplex PCR, the repertoire was profiled, and TCRdb retains in-frame clones only, with some absent. V and J calls and clone size follow that table, whereas D and trimming were derived from the DNA. Of 150,000 to 200,000 clones listed, roughly 80% are singletons.

Sequencing used peripheral blood. The TCR was taken from a woman in her 70s with COVID-19, enrolled during active disease. The chain couples TRBV2 to TRBJ1-1; no clear D. CDR3 coding DNA: TGTGCCAGCCGTTCTCGGTCGGGTTATACTGAAGCTTTCTTT. Protein: CASRSRSGYTEAFF.